This is a list of T cell receptor beta chains from one sample in a study of blood T cell repertoires in COVID-19. The protocol was immunoSEQ multiplex PCR, while the TCRdb copy is restricted to in-frame clones and leaves out a portion. The sample carries about 92,000 clones, around 90% recorded once. Sequencing used peripheral blood. Receptors were obtained from a woman aged 55-70 years with COVID-19, enrolled during active disease. Each CDR3 is given without its conserved first and last residue. Clone size appears in some rows only: once, few, many, or a class for an expanded clone.

j_gene,v_gene,abundance,CDR3aa
TRBJ1-2,TRBV9,NA,ASSVLGIYGYT
TRBJ1-5,TRBV19,once,ASSPRQGWNQPQH
TRBJ2-5,TRBV29-1,NA,SGRGTEETQY
TRBJ1-2,TRBV27,NA,ASTSLAGGTYGYT
TRBJ2-7,TRBV5-1,NA,ASSRGLAGSPLEQY
TRBJ1-1,TRBV2,NA,ASSLRVNTEAF
TRBJ2-1,TRBV27,NA,ASRTAGQGNEQF
TRBJ1-4,TRBV28,NA,ASRHRVDEKLF
TRBJ1-2,TRBV19,few,ASSHTQGALGYT
TRBJ2-7,TRBV9,NA,ASSASGRYEQY
TRBJ1-3,TRBV4-3,NA,ASSQGASGNTIY
TRBJ1-2,TRBV6-5,NA,ASNLGGSPPGYT
TRBJ1-5,TRBV2,NA,ASASGTPRGNQPQH
TRBJ2-7,TRBV18,NA,ASSRDRVSYEQY
TRBJ2-4,TRBV6-2/TRBV6-3,NA,ASSYSGVPKNIQY
TRBJ1-3,TRBV9,few,ASSVGQPSGNTIY
TRBJ1-3,TRBV9,NA,ASSVGDSGNTIY
TRBJ1-2,TRBV5-1,NA,ASSLDFTGYT
TRBJ1-4,TRBV6-5,NA,ASSSAGGELF
TRBJ1-1,TRBV18,NA,ASSPPGQVFTEAF
TRBJ1-2,TRBV2,NA,ASMRDARPIYGYT
TRBJ1-3,TRBV4-3,NA,ASSQGASGNTIY
TRBJ1-4,TRBV5-8,NA,ASRYPGSLRLF
TRBJ2-5,TRBV9,NA,ASSPRQGETQY
TRBJ1-3,TRBV19,NA,ASKDSHSGNTIY
TRBJ1-1,TRBV5-1,NA,ASSLQGVYTEAF
TRBJ1-5,TRBV3-1/TRBV3-2,NA,ASSRKQGGQPQH
TRBJ2-2,TRBV15,NA,ATRWGGHTGELF